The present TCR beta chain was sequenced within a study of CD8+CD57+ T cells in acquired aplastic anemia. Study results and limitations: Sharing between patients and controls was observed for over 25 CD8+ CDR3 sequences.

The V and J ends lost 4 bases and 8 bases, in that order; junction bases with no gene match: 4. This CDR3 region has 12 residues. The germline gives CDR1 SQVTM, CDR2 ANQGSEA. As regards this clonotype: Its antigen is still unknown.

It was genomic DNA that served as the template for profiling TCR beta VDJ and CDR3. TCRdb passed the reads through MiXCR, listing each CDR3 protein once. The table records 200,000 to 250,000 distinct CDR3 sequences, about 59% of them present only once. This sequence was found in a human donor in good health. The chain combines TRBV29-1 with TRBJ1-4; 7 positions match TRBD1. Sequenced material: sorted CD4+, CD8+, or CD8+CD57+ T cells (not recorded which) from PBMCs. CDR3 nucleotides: TGCAGCGTTGGGACAGGTTCCGAAAAACTGTTTTTT. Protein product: CSVGTGSEKLFF.